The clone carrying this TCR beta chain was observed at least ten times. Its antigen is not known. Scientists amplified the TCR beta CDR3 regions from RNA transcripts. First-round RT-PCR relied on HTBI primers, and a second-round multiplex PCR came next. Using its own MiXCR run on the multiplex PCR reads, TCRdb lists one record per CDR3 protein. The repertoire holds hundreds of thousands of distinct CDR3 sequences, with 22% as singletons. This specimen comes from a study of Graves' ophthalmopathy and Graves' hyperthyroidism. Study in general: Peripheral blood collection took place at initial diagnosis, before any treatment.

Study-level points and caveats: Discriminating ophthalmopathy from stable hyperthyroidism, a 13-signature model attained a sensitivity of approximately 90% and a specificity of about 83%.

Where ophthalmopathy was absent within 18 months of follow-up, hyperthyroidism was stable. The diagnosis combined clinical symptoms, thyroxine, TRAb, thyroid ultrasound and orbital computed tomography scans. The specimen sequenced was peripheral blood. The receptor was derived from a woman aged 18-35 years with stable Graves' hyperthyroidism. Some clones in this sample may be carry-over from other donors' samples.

CDR3 DNA sequence: TGTGCCAGCAGCTTTCGTACTAGCGAGGAGACCCAGTACTTC. Its translation is CASSFRTSEETQYF. This chain joins TRBV7-2 and TRBJ2-5; 7 bases map to TRBD2. Germline V gene lookup returns CDR1 SGHTA and CDR2 FQGNSA. J lost 5 bases, V lost 3 bases, and 6 bases had no gene match. The CDR3 length is 14 residues.